A single sample is the source of the 5 T cell receptor beta chains below, sequenced in a study of cytomegalovirus exposure and HLA in healthy donors. Both 60 Vbeta primers and 13 Jbeta primers went into the PCR. The protocol was immunoSEQ multiplex PCR, while the TCRdb copy is restricted to in-frame clones and leaves out a portion. The table includes under 150,000 clones, around 78% detected once. Sequences were obtained from PBMCs. The source of these receptors is a woman aged 40-49 years in good health and CMV-seronegative.

This chain uses TRBV6-1 with TRBJ2-7, with 10 nucleotides matching TRBD1. CDR3 size: 15 residues. Germline loops: CDR1 MNHNS, CDR2 SASEGT. The junction had 11 bases not matched to a gene; V was cut back by 11 bases and J by 1 base. CDR3 sequence reads: CAGGQGRSASYEQYF. CDR3 sequence (DNA): TGTGCCGGGGGACAGGGGAGATCAGCGTCCTACGAGCAGTACTTC.

This clone was detected a few times. The genes are TRBV9 and TRBJ2-7, with 8 positions matching TRBD2. Per the germline V gene, CDR1 is SGDLS and CDR2 is YYNGEE. This CDR3 has 14 amino acids. The V gene end was trimmed by 4 bases and the J gene end by 2 bases; junction bases not matched to a gene: 5. The CDR3 sequence is CASSPAGVPYEQYF. CDR3 sequence (DNA): TGTGCCAGCAGCCCAGCGGGGGTGCCCTACGAGCAGTACTTC. Full variable domain (remainder filled in from reference TRBV9 and TRBJ2-7): DSGVTQTPKHLITATGQRVTLRCSPRSGDLSVYWYQQSLDQGLQFLIQYYNGEERAKGNILERFSAQQFPDLHSELNLSSLELGDSALYFCASSPAGVPYEQYFGPGTRLTVT.

This clone turned up a few times. The V and J genes are TRBV9 and TRBJ2-7; 10 positions match TRBD1. The junction had 7 bases not matched to a gene; V was cut back by 4 bases and J by 6 bases. The CDR3 has 14 residues. Germline lookup yields CDR1 SGDLS and CDR2 YYNGEE. The CDR3 region has the DNA TGTGCCAGCAGCCCCTCGGGACAGGGGTTCGAGCAGTACTTC. This sequence encodes CASSPSGQGFEQYF.

CDR3 bases: TGTGCCAGCAGCGTAGGGACTAGCGATGTAGATACGCAGTATTTT. Translation gives CASSVGTSDVDTQYF. The V and J genes are TRBV9 and TRBJ2-3; 9 bases are shared with TRBD2. CDR3 length equals 15 residues. Losses at the gene ends were 0 bases for V and 5 bases for J; bases not matched to a gene: 4. Germline values: CDR1 SGDLS, CDR2 YYNGEE. The variable domain in full, completed from reference TRBV9 and TRBJ2-3, reads DSGVTQTPKHLITATGQRVTLRCSPRSGDLSVYWYQQSLDQGLQFLIQYYNGEERAKGNILERFSAQQFPDLHSELNLSSLELGDSALYFCASSVGTSDVDTQYFGPGTRLTVL.

This clone has just a few counts. The CDR3 DNA reads as TGTGCCAGCAGTCCGGGAAATTCCTACGAGCAGTACTTC. Translating gives CASSPGNSYEQYF. The V and J genes are TRBV27 and TRBJ2-7, with D perhaps TRBD2 (5 bases). V lost 5 bases and J 1 base, leaving 9 bases between the germline ends. CDR3 length: 13 amino acids. Germline CDR1 MNHEY, CDR2 SMNVEV (reference sequence).